Below, 30 T cell receptor beta chains from the same sample are listed, as sequenced in a study of cytomegalovirus exposure and HLA in healthy donors. Vbeta (60) and Jbeta (13) primers were used in the PCR. Assay: immunoSEQ multiplex PCR; the TCRdb copy retains only in-frame clones and omits some. The data contain 100,000 or so clones, about 70% of them singletons. Sequencing was done on a sample of PBMCs. The receptors here all came from a human donor in good health.

The chain combines TRBV27 with TRBJ2-5; D perhaps matches TRBD1 (5 bases). There are 11 residues in the CDR3. Germline values: CDR1 MNHEY, CDR2 SMNVEV (reference sequence). The germline V and J ends were trimmed by 6 bases and 6 bases, with 8 bases remaining between them. CDR3 sequence: CASSPGKTQYF. Written as DNA, the CDR3 is TGTGCCAGCAGCCCAGGGAAGACCCAGTACTTC.

The chain carries TRBV6-4 and TRBJ2-2, with 8 bases lining up with TRBD2. V shed 0 bases, J shed 3 bases, and the junction held 0 bases outside the gene matches. The CDR3 runs to 15 residues. CDR1 and CDR2 (germline): MRHNA, SNTAGT. Here the CDR3 DNA reads TGTGCCAGCAGTGACTCAGCGGGAGACACCGGGGAGCTGTTTTTT. It codes for CASSDSAGDTGELFF.

V is TRBV27 and J is TRBJ2-7; 9 nucleotides agree with TRBD2. Germline V gene lookup returns CDR1 MNHEY and CDR2 SMNVEV (reference sequence). The CDR3 sequence is 15 residues long. J lost 5 bases, V lost 7 bases, and 12 bases had no gene match. The CDR3 is CASTDLKRGVDEQYF. In DNA form, the CDR3 reads TGTGCCAGCACCGATCTCAAGCGGGGGGTCGACGAGCAGTACTTC.

This clone was found a few times. The rearrangement links TRBV6-6 to TRBJ1-1; tentatively, D is TRBD1 (5 bases). The germline V gene encodes CDR1 MNHNY and CDR2 SVGAGI (reference sequence). V gave up 7 bases and J gave up 5 bases, with 20 bases separating them. This CDR3 region has 15 residues. The CDR3 loop reads CASTQSRGKGTEAFF. The CDR3 DNA reads as TGTGCCAGCACCCAAAGTCGGGGGAAAGGGACTGAAGCTTTCTTT.

The chain uses TRBV4-2 and TRBJ1-2; possibly TRBD1 for D (5 bases). V lost 5 bases, J lost 4 bases, and 14 bases lay in between. Germline V gives CDR1 LGHNA, CDR2 YNFKEQ. CDR3 size: 14 residues. CDR3 DNA sequence: TGTGCCAGCAGCACCCAGGGCCGAATCTATGGCTACACCTTC. Protein sequence: CASSTQGRIYGYTF.

This clone was seen just once. The chain is built from TRBV5-6 and TRBJ2-1; 7 nucleotides align to TRBD1. In germline, CDR1 is SGHDT, CDR2 YYEEEE. Germline trimming cut 4 bases from V and 2 bases from J; bases unmatched to any gene: 3. CDR3 length equals 14 residues. CDR3 loop: CASSDTGAYNEQFF. The DNA for the CDR3 is TGTGCCAGCAGCGATACAGGGGCCTACAATGAGCAGTTCTTC. Variable domain in full (rest from reference TRBV5-6 and TRBJ2-1): DAGVTQSPTHLIKTRGQQVTLRCSPKSGHDTVSWYQQALGQGPQFIFQYYEEEERQRGNFPDRFSGHQFPNYSSELNVNALLLGDSALYLCASSDTGAYNEQFFGPGTRLTVL.

The V call is TRBV4-1, the J call TRBJ2-7, with D perhaps TRBD1 (7 bases). The length of the CDR3 is 15 residues. V lost 4 bases, J lost 2 bases, and 15 bases lay in between. Germline CDR1 MGHRA, CDR2 YSYEKL. The CDR3 region is CASSPSGGTTYEQYF. Written as DNA, the CDR3 is TGCGCCAGCAGCCCCTCAGGGGGGACAACCTACGAGCAGTACTTC.

The chain links TRBV6-5 to TRBJ1-1; TRBD1 aligns across 10 bases. Trimming removed 6 bases from V and 5 bases from J; junction bases left unmatched: 6. Germline values: CDR1 MNHEY, CDR2 SVGAGI. The CDR3 runs to 14 residues. The CDR3 region has the DNA TGTGCCAGCAGCCAGACAGGGGGCTCGACTGAAGCTTTCTTT. This codes for CASSQTGGSTEAFF.

The genes are TRBV19 and TRBJ2-2, with 7 bases identical to TRBD1. Germline loops: CDR1 LNHDA, CDR2 SQIVND (reference sequence). V was pared by 1 base and J by 1 base, with 3 bases of the junction left unmatched. CDR3 length equals 16 residues. Here the CDR3 reads CASSIVRTGNTGELFF. CDR3 nucleotide sequence: TGTGCCAGTAGTATAGTAAGGACAGGGAACACCGGGGAGCTGTTTTTT.

This sequence joins TRBV19 and TRBJ1-1, with 8 nucleotides matching TRBD1. This CDR3 spans 14 amino acids. The V and J ends lost 4 bases and 5 bases, in that order; junction bases with no gene match: 6. Germline-derived CDR1 and CDR2 are LNHDA and SQIVND (reference sequence). The CDR3 sequence: CASSNDRGGTEAFF. The CDR3 region has the DNA TGTGCCAGTAGTAACGACAGGGGAGGAACTGAAGCTTTCTTT.

This chain uses TRBV5-4 with TRBJ2-3; D might be TRBD2 (7 bases). Trimming shortened V by 6 bases and J by 3 bases, and 23 bases separated the two germline ends. The CDR3 runs 17 residues. Germline V gene lookup returns CDR1 SGHNT and CDR2 YYREEE (reference sequence). The CDR3 loop reads CASTSRGAGPRTDTQYF. The CDR3 nucleotides are TGTGCCAGCACTTCCCGGGGGGCAGGGCCGCGGACAGATACGCAGTATTTT.

The rearrangement uses TRBV28 and TRBJ2-5; D is possibly TRBD1 (6 bases). Germline V gene sequence: CDR1 MDHEN, CDR2 SYDVKM. V was shortened by 8 bases and J by 3 bases, with 16 bases between the two germline ends. The CDR3 runs to 14 residues. CDR3 coding DNA: TGTGCCAGCCACAGGGCTTTATGGGAAGAGACCCAGTACTTC. It codes for CASHRALWEETQYF.

This chain links TRBV29-1 with TRBJ2-3; 11 bases map to TRBD2. J lost 2 bases, V lost 8 bases, and 6 bases had no gene match. CDR1 is SQVTM, CDR2 ANQGSEA, per germline. This CDR3 comprises 14 residues. The CDR3 reads CSHRLAGLTDTQYF. DNA of the CDR3: TGCAGCCACCGACTAGCGGGACTCACAGATACGCAGTATTTT.

With respect to this clone: This CDR3 is also generated by other DNA sequences in the sample. The V and J genes are TRBV7-3 and TRBJ2-1; 12 bases are shared with TRBD1. The CDR3 totals 19 residues. Trimming at V came to 5 bases and at J to 1 base, leaving 12 bases not matched to a gene. Germline V CDR1 and CDR2: SGHTA, FQGTGA. The CDR3 DNA reads as TGTGCCAGCAGCCCAATGGGGACAGGGGGCGGAGGTTCCTACAATGAGCAGTTCTTC. Translated: CASSPMGTGGGGSYNEQFF.

The chain employs TRBV2 and TRBJ2-7, with TRBD2 identical over 11 bases. J was trimmed by 3 bases and V by 6 bases; bases with no gene match: 4. Germline V gene data show CDR1 as SNHLY and CDR2 as FYNNEI. There are 14 residues in the CDR3. This chain's CDR3 is CASRPTSGSYEQYF. CDR3 coding DNA: TGTGCCAGCAGACCCACTAGCGGGAGCTACGAGCAGTACTTC.

The chain joins TRBV5-4 to TRBJ2-1; TRBD1 is a possible D gene (6 bases). The CDR3 runs 16 residues. Germline-derived CDR1 and CDR2 are SGHNT and YYREEE (reference sequence). The V and J ends lost 0 bases and 4 bases respectively, with 14 bases between them. The CDR3 loop is CASSLVPQGRYNEQFF. For the CDR3, the DNA is TGTGCCAGCAGCTTGGTGCCGCAGGGGCGGTACAATGAGCAGTTCTTC.

The V and J genes are TRBV19 and TRBJ2-1, with 15 bases matching TRBD2. V was clipped by 5 bases and J by 3 bases; unmatched bases: 11. The germline gives CDR1 LNHDA, CDR2 SQIVND (reference sequence). The CDR3 has 19 residues. As DNA, the CDR3 is TGTGCCAGTAGTCGGACTAGCGGGGGGGCCGGGGTTCGCTACAATGAGCAGTTCTTC. It translates to CASSRTSGGAGVRYNEQFF. Full variable domain (remainder filled in from reference TRBV19 and TRBJ2-1): DGGITQSPKYLFRKEGQNVTLSCEQNLNHDAMYWYRQDPGQGLRLIYYSQIVNDFQKGDIAEGYSVSREKKESFPLTVTSAQKNPTAFYLCASSRTSGGAGVRYNEQFFGPGTRLTVL.

V and J are TRBV28 and TRBJ2-7; TRBD2 matches at 11 bases. The V and J ends lost 2 bases and 9 bases, in that order; junction bases with no gene match: 15. This CDR3 has 17 amino acids. The germline CDR1 and CDR2 sequences are MDHEN and SYDVKM. The CDR3 region has the DNA TGTGCCAGCAGTTTAGGGCTAGCGGGAGGACCGGGGAAGGCGCAGTACTTC. Translating it yields CASSLGLAGGPGKAQYF.

As DNA, the CDR3 is TGTGCCATCGGGGGGGGGACCTACGAGCAGTACTTC. Protein sequence: CAIGGGTYEQYF. The rearrangement joins TRBV10-3 to TRBJ2-7; 7 bases agree with TRBD2. CDR1 is ENHRY and CDR2 is SYGVKD in the germline V gene. V lost 8 bases and J lost 2; bases outside the gene matches: 3. The CDR3 runs to 12 residues.

A single count supports this clone. Written as DNA, the CDR3 is TGCGCCAGCAGCCAAGACGGGGGGCAGGCGCAGTATTTT. Translation: CASSQDGGQAQYF. J is TRBJ2-3 and V is TRBV4-3, with a tentative D call TRBD2 (7 bases). Germline loops: CDR1 LGHNA, CDR2 YSLEER. CDR3 length: 13 amino acids. The V gene lost 0 bases and the J gene lost 10 bases, with 11 bases spanning the gap.

The chain joins TRBV2 to TRBJ2-1; 9 bases fit TRBD2. This CDR3 contains 16 residues. The V gene's germline CDR1 is SNHLY and CDR2 FYNNEI. Trimming at V came to 6 bases and at J to 5 bases, leaving 11 bases not matched to a gene. CDR3 sequence: CASRSWAGGHNNEQFF. DNA for the CDR3: TGTGCCAGCAGGTCATGGGCGGGAGGGCATAACAATGAGCAGTTCTTC.

This clone showed up many times. This sample includes further DNA sequences coding for the same CDR3. V is TRBV27 and J is TRBJ2-5; tentative D call: TRBD2 (6 bases). Germline V CDR1 and CDR2: MNHEY, SMNVEV (reference sequence). V was shortened by 0 bases and J by 4 bases, with 12 bases between the two germline ends. The CDR3 is made up of 15 amino acids. CDR3 loop: CASSLSGSYGETQYF. The DNA for the CDR3 is TGTGCCAGCAGTTTATCCGGGAGTTACGGAGAGACCCAGTACTTC.

This chain connects TRBV29-1 to TRBJ2-2, with unresolved D. The CDR3 runs 12 residues. Germline lookup yields CDR1 SQVTM and CDR2 ANQGSEA. Between the trimmed V and J ends, which lost 5 bases and 2 bases, there was a span of 6 bases. The CDR3 is CSVLRNTGELFF. In nucleotides, the CDR3 is TGCAGCGTTCTTAGAAACACCGGGGAGCTGTTTTTT.

This chain connects TRBV28 to TRBJ1-2, with 8 bases identical to TRBD1. Per germline, CDR1 MDHEN and CDR2 SYDVKM. The length of the CDR3 is 14 residues. V gave up 2 bases and J gave up 8 bases; unmatched junction bases: 7. The CDR3 DNA is TGTGCCAGCAGTTTAGGGGACAGGATCGAGGGCTACACCTTC. Protein product: CASSLGDRIEGYTF.

V is TRBV11-2 and J is TRBJ2-3; a weak D match, TRBD2 (5 bases). The V end lost 7 bases, the J end lost 3 bases, and 17 bases lay between the germline ends. Germline V CDR1 and CDR2: SGHAT, FQNNGV. The CDR3 covers 15 residues. CDR3 in DNA: TGTGCCAGCACCCAGAGTCGGGGTACAACAGATACGCAGTATTTT. Encoded protein: CASTQSRGTTDTQYF.

The genes are TRBV28 and TRBJ2-1; 11 positions agree with TRBD2. CDR3 length: 15 amino acids. V lost 4 bases to trimming and J lost 7 bases; unmatched junction nucleotides: 6. Germline CDR1 is MDHEN and CDR2 is SYDVKM. The CDR3 coding sequence is TGTGCCAGCAGTTATAGCGGGAGGGCCCTAAATGAGCAGTTCTTC. It yields the protein CASSYSGRALNEQFF. Full variable domain (remainder filled in from reference TRBV28 and TRBJ2-1): DVKVTQSSRYLVKRTGEKVFLECVQDMDHENMFWYRQDPGLGLRLIYFSYDVKMKEKGDIPEGYSVSREKKERFSLILESASTNQTSMYLCASSYSGRALNEQFFGPGTRLTVL.

This rearrangement joins TRBV19 to TRBJ1-4; TRBD1 matches 7 bases. Germline CDR1 is LNHDA and CDR2 is SQIVND (reference sequence). V lost 7 bases to trimming and J lost 8 bases; unmatched junction nucleotides: 10. The CDR3 loop spans 14 amino acids. CDR3 nucleotides: TGTGCCAGTATGACAGGGTCTGAGGTAGAAAAACTGTTTTTT. The encoded protein is CASMTGSEVEKLFF.

In this sample, this clone turned up a few times. The V and J genes are TRBV19 and TRBJ1-4; D call uncertain. The V gene lost 10 bases and the J gene lost 4 bases, with 13 bases spanning the gap. The CDR3 is 13 amino acids. Germline CDR1 and CDR2: LNHDA and SQIVND (reference sequence). The CDR3 reads CATLDWINEKLFF. DNA of the CDR3: TGTGCCACCTTGGACTGGATTAATGAAAAACTGTTTTTT.

The CDR3 is CASNQGNSETQYF. CDR3 nucleotide sequence: TGTGCCAGCAACCAGGGGAACTCAGAGACCCAGTACTTC. The rearrangement links TRBV7-9 to TRBJ2-5; perhaps TRBD1 as D (6 bases). The CDR3 is 13 residues long. Germline values: CDR1 SEHNR, CDR2 FQNEAQ (reference sequence). Deletions cut 7 bases from V and 4 bases from J, with 13 bases between.

Written as DNA, the CDR3 is TGCGCCAGCGGGGGGACAGAGATAAATTCACCCCTCCACTTT. Protein sequence: CASGGTEINSPLHF. The rearrangement joins TRBV5-1 to TRBJ1-6; 7 bases align to TRBD1. The CDR3 loop spans 14 amino acids. Trimming removed 7 bases from V and 7 bases from J; junction bases left unmatched: 8. CDR1 is SGHRS and CDR2 is YFSETQ in the germline V gene.